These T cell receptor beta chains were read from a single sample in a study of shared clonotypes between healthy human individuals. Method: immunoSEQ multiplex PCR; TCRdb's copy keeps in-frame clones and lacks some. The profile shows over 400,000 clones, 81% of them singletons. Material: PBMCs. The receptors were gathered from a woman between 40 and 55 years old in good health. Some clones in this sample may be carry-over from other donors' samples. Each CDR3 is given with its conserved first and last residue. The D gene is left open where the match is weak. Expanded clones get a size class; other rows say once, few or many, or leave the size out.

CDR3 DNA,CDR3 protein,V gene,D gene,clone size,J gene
TGTGCCAGCAGCCCTGAGGGGGCCCGGGGCTACACCTTC,CASSPEGARGYTF,TRBV7-2,TRBD1,once,TRBJ1-2
TGTGCCACCCGCCAGATCAGCACCGGGGAGCTGTTTTTT,CATRQISTGELFF,TRBV2,.,.,TRBJ2-2
TGCGCCAGCAGCGAGATGGCGGGAAAGCAAGAGACCCAGTACTTC,CASSEMAGKQETQYF,TRBV5-1,.,.,TRBJ2-5
TGTGCCAGCAGCTTTACTAGCGGGAGCTCTCCCGAGCAGTACTTC,CASSFTSGSSPEQYF,TRBV7-2,TRBD2,.,TRBJ2-7
TGTGCCACCAGCAGACTACACGGGAGCTCCTACAATGAGCAGTTCTTC,CATSRLHGSSYNEQFF,TRBV15,.,.,TRBJ2-1
TGTGCCAGTAGTCTGGATGGGACTAGCGGAGCCTACGAGCAGTACTTC,CASSLDGTSGAYEQYF,TRBV19,TRBD2,.,TRBJ2-7
TGCGCCAGCAGCCTAAGAGCAGGGTACCCCGGGGAGCTGTTTTTT,CASSLRAGYPGELFF,TRBV4-3,.,.,TRBJ2-2
TGTGCCTGGAACCTTTTCGGGGGAGAGTCTTACGAGCAGTACTTC,CAWNLFGGESYEQYF,TRBV30,.,.,TRBJ2-7
TGTGCCAGCAGCTTAGCGGGGACAGGGGCAGTGGGGCAGTACTTC,CASSLAGTGAVGQYF,TRBV7-2,TRBD1,few,TRBJ2-7
TGCGCCAGCACAAGTCGCCGAAATGAGCAGTTCTTC,CASTSRRNEQFF,TRBV10-2,.,.,TRBJ2-1
TGTGCCTGGACCGTACGGGCAGGGGGGTACGAGCAGTACTTC,CAWTVRAGGYEQYF,TRBV30,.,.,TRBJ2-7
TGCAGCACCGGACAGGTCGGCGAGACCCAGTACTTC,CSTGQVGETQYF,TRBV29-1,TRBD1,many,TRBJ2-5
TGCGCCAGCAGCGCCGGAGGGACAGGGGTGAACACCGGGGAGCTGTTTTTT,CASSAGGTGVNTGELFF,TRBV5-1,TRBD1,.,TRBJ2-2
TGTGCCAGCAGTTCAGGGGGCGCTGGAAACACCATATATTTT,CASSSGGAGNTIYF,TRBV27,TRBD1,.,TRBJ1-3
TGCGCCAGCAGCTTGGTGGTGGATCAGCCCCAGTATTTT,CASSLVVDQPQYF,TRBV5-1,.,.,TRBJ2-3
TGTGCCAGCAGCTTAGTGGGACTAGCGGGAGCCCAGGAGCAGTTCTTC,CASSLVGLAGAQEQFF,TRBV7-3,TRBD2,.,TRBJ2-1
TGTGCCAGCAGCCCGCGTGGGAGGGGGAACACCGGGGAGCTGTTTTTT,CASSPRGRGNTGELFF,TRBV7-3,TRBD2,.,TRBJ2-2
TGTGCCTGGGGGATGATAGAGCAGTTCTTC,CAWGMIEQFF,TRBV30,.,.,TRBJ2-1
TGTGCCAGCAGCATAAGCGGCTACAATGAGCAGTTCTTC,CASSISGYNEQFF,TRBV7-2,.,.,TRBJ2-1
TGCGCCAGCAGCCAAGTGGGACAGGGAACAGATACGCAGTATTTT,CASSQVGQGTDTQYF,TRBV4-1,TRBD1,.,TRBJ2-3
TGCGCCAGCAGCCCCACACTACAAGCTAACTATGGCTACACCTTC,CASSPTLQANYGYTF,TRBV4-3,.,.,TRBJ1-2
TGTGCCAGCTCACGGACAGGACGCCAAGAGACCCAGTACTTC,CASSRTGRQETQYF,TRBV18,TRBD1,.,TRBJ2-5
TGCGCCAGCAGCCGGCTAGCGGATACCTACGAGCAGTACTTC,CASSRLADTYEQYF,TRBV4-1,TRBD2,few,TRBJ2-7
TGTGCCAGCACCTCAAGGGGTCTGAACACTGAAGCTTTCTTT,CASTSRGLNTEAFF,TRBV28,.,.,TRBJ1-1
TGTGCCAGTAGTCCACCCCCCGGGGCCAACGTCCTGACTTTC,CASSPPPGANVLTF,TRBV19,.,.,TRBJ2-6
TGCAGCGTTGAGGGTTCTAGCGGGAGGGACAATGAGCAGTTCTTC,CSVEGSSGRDNEQFF,TRBV29-1,TRBD2,once,TRBJ2-1
TGCGCCAGCGGGCAGGGGTCCAACGAGCAGTACTTC,CASGQGSNEQYF,TRBV5-1,.,.,TRBJ2-7
TGCGCCAGCAGCTTGGGGGTTAGGAACACCGGGGAGCTGTTTTTT,CASSLGVRNTGELFF,TRBV5-1,.,.,TRBJ2-2
TGTGCCAGCTCACCACCAGGTGTCCTTTTCTACGAGCAGTACTTC,CASSPPGVLFYEQYF,TRBV18,.,.,TRBJ2-7